This T cell receptor beta chain was sequenced for a study of blood T cell repertoires in COVID-19. Across the whole study: Acute-phase and convalescent COVID-19 samples originated in the United States, Italy and Spain. T cells, B-cell-depleted T cells, or PBMCs provided the cDNA or gDNA that served as material.

Under the authors' procedure: By means of reference gene primer amplification, nucleated cell counts were estimated. Repertoires were generated with immunoSEQ multiplex PCR, while TCRdb's copy carries only in-frame clones and drops some. The V and J calls and clone size were taken over from that table, and D and trimming were inferred from the DNA. The sample has 100,000 or so clones, roughly 90% seen once. The CDR3 extends over 12 amino acids. V dropped 0 bases and J dropped 7 bases, with 9 bases sitting between them. Germline CDR1 is GTSNPN and CDR2 is SVGIG (reference sequence). The specimen was peripheral blood. This chain links TRBV30 with TRBJ1-1; D is ambiguous. The sequence came from a man between 65 and 85 years old with acute or convalescent COVID-19. The CDR3 here is CAWSVARSEAFF. CDR3 in DNA: TGTGCCTGGAGTGTAGCGAGGAGTGAAGCTTTCTTT.